The T cell receptor (beta chain) described here comes from a study of glioma-infiltrating T cells. This CDR3 has 16 residues. Trimming shortened V by 0 bases and J by 2 bases, and 13 bases separated the two germline ends. CDR1 is MGHRA, CDR2 YSYEKL, per germline. Of note for this clonotype: A much more abundant neighbour one base away suggests this may be a read error.

TCR alpha and beta CDR3 regions were amplified from RNA using iRepertoire nested multiplex PCR. TCRdb recomputed calls from the multiplex PCR reads with MiXCR, one row per CDR3 protein. This table holds around 99,000 distinct CDR3 sequences, less than 30% found once. The chain links TRBV4-1 to TRBJ1-1; maybe TRBD1 (5 bases). Sequencing used glioma tissue, nonneoplastic brain tissue, or PBMCs (not recorded which). The sequence was obtained from a human donor with low-grade glioma or glioblastoma, undergoing nonglioma brain surgery, or in good health (not recorded which). The CDR3 bases are TGCGCCAGCAGCCAAGACCATACAGGCATAAACACTGAAGCTTTCTTT. As protein: CASSQDHTGINTEAFF.